This T cell receptor (beta chain) was recorded in a study of T cells after yellow fever vaccination. Study as a whole: CD3, CD45RA, CCR7 and CD95 sorting yielded EM, EMRA, CM and Tscm memory subsets.

TCRdb redid the calling of the 5' RACE reads with MiXCR, one entry per CDR3 protein. Here the sample spans 30,000 or so distinct CDR3 sequences, approximately 6% being singletons. Ten or more counts support this clonotype. This receptor was identified in a man aged 25-45 years who received the YFV17D yellow fever vaccine. Sample: PBMCs, either bulk or a sorted T-cell subset (CD4+, CD8+, memory, or dextramer-sorted; not recorded which), taken on the day of the yellow fever booster vaccination.

CDR3 DNA sequence: TGCGCCAGCCGGTCGACAGGGGGCGACACCGGGGAGCTGTTTTTT. Its protein is CASRSTGGDTGELFF. The chain links TRBV10-2 to TRBJ2-2, with 10 nucleotides matching TRBD1. Germline CDR1 WSHSY, CDR2 SAAADI. Trimming took 8 bases from V and 3 from J; bases not matched to a gene: 6. There are 15 residues in the CDR3.